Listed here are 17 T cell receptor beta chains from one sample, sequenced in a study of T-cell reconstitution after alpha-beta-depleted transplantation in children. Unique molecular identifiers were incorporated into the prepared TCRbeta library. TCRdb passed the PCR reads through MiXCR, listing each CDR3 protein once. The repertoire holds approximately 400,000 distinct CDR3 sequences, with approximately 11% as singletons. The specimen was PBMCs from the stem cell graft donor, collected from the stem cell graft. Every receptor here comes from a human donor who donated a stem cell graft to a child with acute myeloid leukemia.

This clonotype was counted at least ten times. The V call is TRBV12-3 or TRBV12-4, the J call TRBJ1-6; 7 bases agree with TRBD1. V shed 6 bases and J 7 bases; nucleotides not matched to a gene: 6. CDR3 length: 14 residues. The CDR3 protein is CASSYGTDNSPLHF. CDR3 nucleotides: TGTGCCAGCAGCTACGGGACAGACAATTCACCCCTCCACTTT.

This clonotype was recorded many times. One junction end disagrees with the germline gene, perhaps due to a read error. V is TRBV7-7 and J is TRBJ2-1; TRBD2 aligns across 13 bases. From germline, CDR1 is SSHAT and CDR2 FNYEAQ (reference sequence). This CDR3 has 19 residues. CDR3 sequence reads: CASSASDRLAGGAHNEQFF. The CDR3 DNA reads TGTGCTAGCAGCGCCTCGGATAGACTAGCGGGAGGAGCTCACAATGAGCAGTTCTTC. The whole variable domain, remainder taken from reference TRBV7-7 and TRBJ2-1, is GAGVSQSPRYKVTKRGQDVTLRCDPISSHATLYWYQQALGQGPEFLTYFNYEAQPDKSGLPSDRFSAERPEGSISTLTIQRTEQRDSAMYRCASSASDRLAGGAHNEQFFGPGTRLTVL.

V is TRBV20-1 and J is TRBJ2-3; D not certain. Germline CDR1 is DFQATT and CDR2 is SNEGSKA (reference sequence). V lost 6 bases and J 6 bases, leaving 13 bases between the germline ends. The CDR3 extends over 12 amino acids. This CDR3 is CSANVVGDTQYF. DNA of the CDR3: TGCAGTGCCAACGTCGTGGGTGATACGCAGTATTTT.

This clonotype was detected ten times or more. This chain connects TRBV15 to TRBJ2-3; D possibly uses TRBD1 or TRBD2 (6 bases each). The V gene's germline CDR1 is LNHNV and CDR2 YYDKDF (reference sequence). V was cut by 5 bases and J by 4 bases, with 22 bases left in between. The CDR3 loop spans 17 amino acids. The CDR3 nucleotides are TGTGCCACCAGCCCCCGGAGGGTCGGCGAGGGGGCAGATACGCAGTATTTT. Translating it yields CATSPRRVGEGADTQYF.

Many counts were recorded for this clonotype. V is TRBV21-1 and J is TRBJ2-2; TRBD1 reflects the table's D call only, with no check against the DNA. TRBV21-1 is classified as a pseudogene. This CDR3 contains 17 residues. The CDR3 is CASSRTSGTANTGELFF. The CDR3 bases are TGTGCCAGCAGCAGGACCTCCGGGACAGCAAACACCGGGGAGCTGTTTTTT.

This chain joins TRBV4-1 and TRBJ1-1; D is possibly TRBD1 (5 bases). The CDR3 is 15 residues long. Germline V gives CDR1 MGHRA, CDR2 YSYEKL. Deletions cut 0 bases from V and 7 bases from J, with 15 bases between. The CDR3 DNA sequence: TGCGCCAGCAGCCAAGACGTAGACTGGGGGGGTGAAGCTTTCTTT. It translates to CASSQDVDWGGEAFF.

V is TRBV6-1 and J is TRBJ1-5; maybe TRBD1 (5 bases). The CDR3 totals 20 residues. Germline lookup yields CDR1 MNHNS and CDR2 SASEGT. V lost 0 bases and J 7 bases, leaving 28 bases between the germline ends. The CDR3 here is CASSEAGTPTGYEAGQPQHF. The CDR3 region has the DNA TGTGCCAGCAGTGAAGCCGGGACCCCCACGGGGTATGAAGCCGGCCAGCCCCAGCATTTT.

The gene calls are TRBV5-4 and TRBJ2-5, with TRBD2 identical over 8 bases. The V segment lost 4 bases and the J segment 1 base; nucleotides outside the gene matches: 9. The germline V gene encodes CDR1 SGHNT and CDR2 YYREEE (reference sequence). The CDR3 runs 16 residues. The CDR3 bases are TGTGCCAGCAGCCTTTTAGCGGGACGTGGCCAAGAGACCCAGTACTTC. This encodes CASSLLAGRGQETQYF.

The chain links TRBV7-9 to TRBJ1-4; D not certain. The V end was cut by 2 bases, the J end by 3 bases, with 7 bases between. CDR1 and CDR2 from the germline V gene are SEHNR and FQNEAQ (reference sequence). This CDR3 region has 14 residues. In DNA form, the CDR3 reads TGTGCCAGCAGCTTAATACAGCCTAATGAAAAACTGTTTTTT. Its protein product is CASSLIQPNEKLFF.

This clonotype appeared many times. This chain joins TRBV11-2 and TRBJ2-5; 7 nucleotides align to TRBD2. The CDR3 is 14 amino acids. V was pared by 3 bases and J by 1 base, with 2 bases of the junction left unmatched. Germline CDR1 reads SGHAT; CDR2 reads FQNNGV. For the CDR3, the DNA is TGTGCCAGCAGCTTGACTAGCTCCCAAGAGACCCAGTACTTC. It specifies CASSLTSSQETQYF.

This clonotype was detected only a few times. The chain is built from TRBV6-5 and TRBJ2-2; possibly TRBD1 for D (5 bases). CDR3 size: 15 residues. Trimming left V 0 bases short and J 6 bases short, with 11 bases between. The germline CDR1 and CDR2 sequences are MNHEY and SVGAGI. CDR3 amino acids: CASSYSPVGAGELFF. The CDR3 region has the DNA TGTGCCAGCAGTTACTCCCCCGTAGGGGCCGGGGAGCTGTTTTTT.

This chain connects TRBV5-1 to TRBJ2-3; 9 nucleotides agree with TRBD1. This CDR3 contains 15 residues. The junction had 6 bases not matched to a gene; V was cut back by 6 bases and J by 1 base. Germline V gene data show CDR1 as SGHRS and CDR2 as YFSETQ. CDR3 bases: TGCGCCAGCACCCGGGACAGGGTGGGCACAGATACGCAGTATTTT. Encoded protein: CASTRDRVGTDTQYF.

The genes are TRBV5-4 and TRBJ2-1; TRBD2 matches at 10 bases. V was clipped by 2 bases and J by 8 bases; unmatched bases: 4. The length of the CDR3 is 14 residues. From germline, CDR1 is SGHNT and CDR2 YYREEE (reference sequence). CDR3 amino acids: CASSFLAGDDEQFF. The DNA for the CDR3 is TGTGCCAGCAGCTTCCTAGCGGGAGACGATGAGCAGTTCTTC.

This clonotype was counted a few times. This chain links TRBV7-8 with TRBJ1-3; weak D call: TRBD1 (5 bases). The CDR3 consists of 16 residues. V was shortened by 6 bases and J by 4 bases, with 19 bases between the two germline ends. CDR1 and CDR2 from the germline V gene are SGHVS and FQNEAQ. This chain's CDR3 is CASRAFTGTVGNTIYF. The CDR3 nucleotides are TGTGCCAGCAGGGCATTCACCGGGACGGTCGGAAACACCATATATTTT.

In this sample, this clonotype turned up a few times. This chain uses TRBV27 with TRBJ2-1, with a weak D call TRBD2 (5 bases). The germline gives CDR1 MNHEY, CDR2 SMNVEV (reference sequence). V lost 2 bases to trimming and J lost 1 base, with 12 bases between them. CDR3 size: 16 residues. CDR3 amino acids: CASSLAGFQSYNEQFF. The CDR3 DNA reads TGTGCCAGCAGTTTAGCGGGCTTCCAATCCTACAATGAGCAGTTCTTC.

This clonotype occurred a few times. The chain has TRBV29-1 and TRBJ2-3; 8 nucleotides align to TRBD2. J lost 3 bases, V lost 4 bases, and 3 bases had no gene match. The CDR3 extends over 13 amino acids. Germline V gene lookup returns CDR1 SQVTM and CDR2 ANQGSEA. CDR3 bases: TGCAGCGTTGTGGGCGGGAGGACAGATACGCAGTATTTT. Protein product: CSVVGGRTDTQYF.

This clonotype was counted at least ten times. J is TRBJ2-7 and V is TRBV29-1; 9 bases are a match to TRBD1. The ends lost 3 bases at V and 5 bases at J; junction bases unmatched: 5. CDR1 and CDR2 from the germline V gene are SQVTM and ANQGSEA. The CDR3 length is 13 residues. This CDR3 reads CSVDGTGGNEQYF. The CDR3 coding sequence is TGCAGCGTTGACGGAACAGGGGGCAACGAGCAGTACTTC.